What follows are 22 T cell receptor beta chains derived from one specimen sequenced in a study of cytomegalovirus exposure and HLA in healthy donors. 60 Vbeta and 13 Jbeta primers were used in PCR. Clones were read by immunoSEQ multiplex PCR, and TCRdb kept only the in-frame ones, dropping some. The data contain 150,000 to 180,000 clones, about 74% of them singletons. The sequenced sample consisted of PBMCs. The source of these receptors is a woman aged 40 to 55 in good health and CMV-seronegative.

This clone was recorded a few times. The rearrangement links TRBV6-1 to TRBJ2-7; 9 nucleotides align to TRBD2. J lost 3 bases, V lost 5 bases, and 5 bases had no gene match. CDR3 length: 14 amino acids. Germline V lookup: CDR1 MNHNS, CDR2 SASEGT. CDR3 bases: TGTGCCAGCAGTCTACGACTAGCGGACTACGAGCAGTACTTC. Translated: CASSLRLADYEQYF.

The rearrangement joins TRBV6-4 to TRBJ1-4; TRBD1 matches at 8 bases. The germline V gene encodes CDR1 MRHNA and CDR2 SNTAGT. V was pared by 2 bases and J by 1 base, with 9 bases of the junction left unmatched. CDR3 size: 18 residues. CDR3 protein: CASSDATGAPITNEKLFF. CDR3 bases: TGTGCCAGCAGTGACGCGACAGGGGCCCCTATAACTAATGAAAAACTGTTTTTT.

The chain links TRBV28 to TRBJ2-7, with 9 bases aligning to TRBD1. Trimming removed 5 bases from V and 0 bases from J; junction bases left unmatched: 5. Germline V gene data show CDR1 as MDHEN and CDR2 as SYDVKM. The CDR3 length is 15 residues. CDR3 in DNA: TGTGCCAGCAGTCAGGGACAGGGATTCTCCTACGAGCAGTACTTC. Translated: CASSQGQGFSYEQYF.

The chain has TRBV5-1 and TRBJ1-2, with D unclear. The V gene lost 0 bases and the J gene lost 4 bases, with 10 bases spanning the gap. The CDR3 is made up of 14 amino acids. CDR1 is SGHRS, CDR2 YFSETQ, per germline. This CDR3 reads CASSLGAQTYGYTF. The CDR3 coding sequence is TGCGCCAGCAGCTTGGGGGCACAGACCTATGGCTACACCTTC.

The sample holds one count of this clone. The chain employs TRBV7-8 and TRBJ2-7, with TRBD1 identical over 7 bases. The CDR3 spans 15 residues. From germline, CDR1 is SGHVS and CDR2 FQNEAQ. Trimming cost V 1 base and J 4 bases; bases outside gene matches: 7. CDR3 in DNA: TGTGCCAGCAGCTTAGGACGACAGGGTGGATACGAGCAGTACTTC. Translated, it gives CASSLGRQGGYEQYF. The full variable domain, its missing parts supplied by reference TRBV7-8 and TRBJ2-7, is GAGVSQSPRYKVAKRGQDVALRCDPISGHVSLFWYQQALGQGPEFLTYFQNEAQLDKSGLPSDRFFAERPEGSVSTLKIQRTQQEDSAVYLCASSLGRQGGYEQYFGPGTRLTVT.

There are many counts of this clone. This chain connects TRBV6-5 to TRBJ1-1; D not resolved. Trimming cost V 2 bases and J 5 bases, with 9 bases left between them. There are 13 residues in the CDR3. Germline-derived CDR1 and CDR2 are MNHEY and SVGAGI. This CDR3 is CASSYAGRTEAFF. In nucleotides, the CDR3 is TGTGCCAGCAGTTACGCCGGGAGAACTGAAGCTTTCTTT.

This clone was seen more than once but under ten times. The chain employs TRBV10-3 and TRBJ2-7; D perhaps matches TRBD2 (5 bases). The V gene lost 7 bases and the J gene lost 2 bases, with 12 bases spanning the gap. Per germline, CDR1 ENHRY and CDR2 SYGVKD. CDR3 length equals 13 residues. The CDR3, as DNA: TGTGCCATCACTGCGGGTCAAGCCTACGAGCAGTACTTC. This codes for CAITAGQAYEQYF.

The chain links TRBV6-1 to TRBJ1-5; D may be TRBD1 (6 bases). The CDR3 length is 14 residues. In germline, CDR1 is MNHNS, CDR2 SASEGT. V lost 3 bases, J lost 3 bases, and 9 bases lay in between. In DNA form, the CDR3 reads TGTGCCAGCAGTGATACAGGGTTCAATCAGCCCCAGCATTTT. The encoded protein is CASSDTGFNQPQHF.

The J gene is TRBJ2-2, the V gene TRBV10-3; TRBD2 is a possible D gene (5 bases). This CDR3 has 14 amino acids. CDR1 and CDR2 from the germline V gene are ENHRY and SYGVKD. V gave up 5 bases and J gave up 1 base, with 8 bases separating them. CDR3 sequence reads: CAISSGKNTGELFF. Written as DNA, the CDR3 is TGTGCCATCAGTAGCGGAAAGAACACCGGGGAGCTGTTTTTT.

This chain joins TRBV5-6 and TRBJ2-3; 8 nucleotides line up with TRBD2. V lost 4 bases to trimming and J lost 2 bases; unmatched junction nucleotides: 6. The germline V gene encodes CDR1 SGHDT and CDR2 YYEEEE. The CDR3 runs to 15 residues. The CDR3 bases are TGTGCCAGCAGCAAGAGCGGGAGTGACACAGATACGCAGTATTTT. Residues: CASSKSGSDTDTQYF.

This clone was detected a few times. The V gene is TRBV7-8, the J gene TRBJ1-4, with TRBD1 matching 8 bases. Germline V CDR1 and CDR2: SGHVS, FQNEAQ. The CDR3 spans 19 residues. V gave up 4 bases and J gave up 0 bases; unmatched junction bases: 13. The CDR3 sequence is CASSSDRGYRGATNEKLFF. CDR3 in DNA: TGTGCCAGCAGCTCCGACAGGGGCTACCGGGGTGCAACTAATGAAAAACTGTTTTTT. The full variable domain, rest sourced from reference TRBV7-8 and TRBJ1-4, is GAGVSQSPRYKVAKRGQDVALRCDPISGHVSLFWYQQALGQGPEFLTYFQNEAQLDKSGLPSDRFFAERPEGSVSTLKIQRTQQEDSAVYLCASSSDRGYRGATNEKLFFGSGTQLSVL.

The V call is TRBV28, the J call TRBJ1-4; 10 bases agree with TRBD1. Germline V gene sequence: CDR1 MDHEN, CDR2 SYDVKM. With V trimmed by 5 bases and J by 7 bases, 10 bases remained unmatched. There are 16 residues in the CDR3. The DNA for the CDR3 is TGTGCCAGCAGTACCATCCGACAGGGGGCAAGTGAAAAACTGTTTTTT. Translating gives CASSTIRQGASEKLFF.

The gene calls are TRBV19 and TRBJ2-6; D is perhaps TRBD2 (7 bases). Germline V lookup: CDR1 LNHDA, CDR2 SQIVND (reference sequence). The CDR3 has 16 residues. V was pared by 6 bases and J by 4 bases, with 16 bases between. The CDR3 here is CASSYPRGAGANVLTF. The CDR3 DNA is TGTGCCAGTAGCTACCCCCGGGGGGCCGGGGCCAACGTCCTGACTTTC.

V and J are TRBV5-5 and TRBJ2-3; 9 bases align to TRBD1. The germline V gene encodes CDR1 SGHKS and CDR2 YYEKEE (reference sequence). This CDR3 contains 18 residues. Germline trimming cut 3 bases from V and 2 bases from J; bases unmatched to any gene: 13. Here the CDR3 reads CASSWEPGQGSYTDTQYF. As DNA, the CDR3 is TGTGCCAGCAGCTGGGAACCGGGACAGGGAAGTTACACAGATACGCAGTATTTT.

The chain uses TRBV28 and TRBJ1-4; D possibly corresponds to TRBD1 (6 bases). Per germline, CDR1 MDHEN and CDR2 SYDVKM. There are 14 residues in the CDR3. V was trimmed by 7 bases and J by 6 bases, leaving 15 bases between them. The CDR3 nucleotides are TGTGCCAGCACCCCCGGGGGGCCCTATGAAAAACTGTTTTTT. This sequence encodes CASTPGGPYEKLFF. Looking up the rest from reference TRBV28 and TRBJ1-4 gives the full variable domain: DVKVTQSSRYLVKRTGEKVFLECVQDMDHENMFWYRQDPGLGLRLIYFSYDVKMKEKGDIPEGYSVSREKKERFSLILESASTNQTSMYLCASTPGGPYEKLFFGSGTQLSVL.

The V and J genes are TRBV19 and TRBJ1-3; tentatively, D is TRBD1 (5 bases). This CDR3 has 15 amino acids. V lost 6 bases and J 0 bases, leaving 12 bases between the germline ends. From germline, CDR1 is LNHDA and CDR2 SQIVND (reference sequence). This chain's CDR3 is CASSVGGDSGNTIYF. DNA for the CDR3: TGTGCCAGTAGCGTAGGAGGGGACTCTGGAAACACCATATATTTT.

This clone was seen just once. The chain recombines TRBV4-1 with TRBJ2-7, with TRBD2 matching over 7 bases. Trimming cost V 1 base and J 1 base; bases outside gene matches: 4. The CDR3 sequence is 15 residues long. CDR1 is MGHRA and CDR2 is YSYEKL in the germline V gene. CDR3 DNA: TGCGCCAGCAGCCAAGTTGCTAGCGGATCCTACGAGCAGTACTTC. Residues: CASSQVASGSYEQYF.

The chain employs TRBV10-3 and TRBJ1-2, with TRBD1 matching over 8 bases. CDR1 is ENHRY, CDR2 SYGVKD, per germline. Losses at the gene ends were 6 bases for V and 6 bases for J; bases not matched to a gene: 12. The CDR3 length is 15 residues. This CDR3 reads CAIRLIEQGAHGYTF. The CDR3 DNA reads TGTGCCATCAGATTAATAGAGCAGGGGGCTCATGGCTACACCTTC.

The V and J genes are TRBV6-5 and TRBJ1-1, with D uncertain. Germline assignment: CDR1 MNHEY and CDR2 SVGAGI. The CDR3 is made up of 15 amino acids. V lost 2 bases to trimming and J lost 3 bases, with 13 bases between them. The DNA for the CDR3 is TGTGCCAGCAGTTACCGGTCCCCGGCGGACACTGAAGCTTTCTTT. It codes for CASSYRSPADTEAFF.

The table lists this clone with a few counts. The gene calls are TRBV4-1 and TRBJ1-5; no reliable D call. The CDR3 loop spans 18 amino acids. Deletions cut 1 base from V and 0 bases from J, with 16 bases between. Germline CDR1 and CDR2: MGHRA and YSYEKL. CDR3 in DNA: TGCGCCAGCAGCCAAGTCATCTTGAGGGATGATAGCAATCAGCCCCAGCATTTT. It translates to CASSQVILRDDSNQPQHF.

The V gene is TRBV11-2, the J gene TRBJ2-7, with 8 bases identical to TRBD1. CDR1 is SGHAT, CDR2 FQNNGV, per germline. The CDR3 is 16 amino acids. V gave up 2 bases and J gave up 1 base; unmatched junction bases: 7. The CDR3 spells CASSLIGQGYSYEQYF. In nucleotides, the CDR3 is TGTGCCAGCAGCTTAATCGGACAGGGATATTCCTACGAGCAGTACTTC.

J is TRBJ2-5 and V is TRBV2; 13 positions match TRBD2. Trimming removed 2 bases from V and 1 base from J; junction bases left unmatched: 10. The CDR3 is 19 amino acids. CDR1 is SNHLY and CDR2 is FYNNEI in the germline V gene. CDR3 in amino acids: CASSESVTSGRWTQETQYF. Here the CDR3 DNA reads TGTGCCAGCAGTGAATCCGTGACTAGCGGGAGGTGGACCCAAGAGACCCAGTACTTC. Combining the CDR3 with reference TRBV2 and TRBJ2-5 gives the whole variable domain EPEVTQTPSHQVTQMGQEVILRCVPISNHLYFYWYRQILGQKVEFLVSFYNNEISEKSEIFDDQFSVERPDGSNFTLKIRSTKLEDSAMYFCASSESVTSGRWTQETQYFGPGTRLLVL.